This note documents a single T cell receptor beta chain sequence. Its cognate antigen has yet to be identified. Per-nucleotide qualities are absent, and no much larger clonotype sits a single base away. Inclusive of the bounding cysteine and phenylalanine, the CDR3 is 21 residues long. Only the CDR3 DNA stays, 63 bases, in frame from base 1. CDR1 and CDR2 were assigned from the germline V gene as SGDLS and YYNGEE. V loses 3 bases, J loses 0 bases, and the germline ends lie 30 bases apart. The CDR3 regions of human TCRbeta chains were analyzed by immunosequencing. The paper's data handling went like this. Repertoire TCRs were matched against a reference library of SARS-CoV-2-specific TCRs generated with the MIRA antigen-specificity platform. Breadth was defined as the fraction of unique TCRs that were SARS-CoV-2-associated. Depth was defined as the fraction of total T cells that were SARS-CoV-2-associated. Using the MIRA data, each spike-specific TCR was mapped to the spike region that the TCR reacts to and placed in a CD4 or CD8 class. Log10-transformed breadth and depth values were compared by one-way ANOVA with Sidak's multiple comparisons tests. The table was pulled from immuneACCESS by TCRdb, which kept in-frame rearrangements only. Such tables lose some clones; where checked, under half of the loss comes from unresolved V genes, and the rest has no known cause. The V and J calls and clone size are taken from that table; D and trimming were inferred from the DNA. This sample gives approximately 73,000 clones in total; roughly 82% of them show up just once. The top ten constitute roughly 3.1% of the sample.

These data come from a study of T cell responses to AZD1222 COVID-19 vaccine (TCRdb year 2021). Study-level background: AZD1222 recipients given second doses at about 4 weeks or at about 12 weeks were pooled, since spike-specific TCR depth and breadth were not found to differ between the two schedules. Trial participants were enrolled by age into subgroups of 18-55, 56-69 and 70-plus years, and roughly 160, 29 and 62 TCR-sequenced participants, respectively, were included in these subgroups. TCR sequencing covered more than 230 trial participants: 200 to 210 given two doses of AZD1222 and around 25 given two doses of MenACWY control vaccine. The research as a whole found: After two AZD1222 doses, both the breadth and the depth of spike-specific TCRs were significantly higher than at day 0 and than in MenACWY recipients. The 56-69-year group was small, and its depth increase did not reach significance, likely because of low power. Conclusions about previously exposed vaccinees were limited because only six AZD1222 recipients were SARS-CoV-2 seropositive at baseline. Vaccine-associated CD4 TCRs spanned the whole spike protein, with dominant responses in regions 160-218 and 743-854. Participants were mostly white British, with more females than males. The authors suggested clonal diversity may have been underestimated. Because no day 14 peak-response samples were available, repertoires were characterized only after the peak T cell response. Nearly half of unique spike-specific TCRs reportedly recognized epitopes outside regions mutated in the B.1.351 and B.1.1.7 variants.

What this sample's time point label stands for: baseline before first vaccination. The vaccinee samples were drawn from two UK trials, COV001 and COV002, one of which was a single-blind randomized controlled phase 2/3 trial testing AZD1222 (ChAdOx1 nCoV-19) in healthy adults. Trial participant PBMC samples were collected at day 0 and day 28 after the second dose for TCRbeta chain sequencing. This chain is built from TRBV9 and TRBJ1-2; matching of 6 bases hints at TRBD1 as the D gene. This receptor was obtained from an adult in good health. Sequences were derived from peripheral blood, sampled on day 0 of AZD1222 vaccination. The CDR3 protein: CASSGYSVVPRSRGPNYGYTF. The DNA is TGTGCCAGCAGCGGGTATTCGGTGGTGCCTCGCTCCAGGGGACCTAACTATGGCTACACCTTC.